The T cell receptor beta chain described here comes from a study of T cells in Graves' hyperthyroidism and ophthalmopathy. Findings of the study overall: Ophthalmopathy prediction by the model preceded onset by a median approximately 6.9 months. Most clonotypes expanded in thyroid above 0.001 were likewise present in blood.

RNA transcripts yielded amplified TCR beta CDR3 regions. During a first-round RT-PCR of the TCR CDR3, the HTBI primer set was used. TCRdb re-analysed the multiplex PCR reads in MiXCR, keeping a single row per CDR3 protein. This repertoire shows almost 600,000 distinct CDR3 sequences, about 14% found once; its top ten account for about 5.8%. Looked up from germline, CDR1 is SEHNR and CDR2 is FQNEAQ (reference sequence). The V gene end was trimmed by 1 base and the J gene end by 4 bases; junction bases not matched to a gene: 6. The CDR3 spans 15 residues. This clonotype came up many times. Its antigen is not known.

This clonotype was obtained from a woman aged 25 to 45 with Graves' hyperthyroidism that later progressed to Graves' ophthalmopathy. The sample was blood. The chain recombines TRBV7-9 with TRBJ2-7; 8 nucleotides align to TRBD2. As DNA, the CDR3 is TGTGCCAGCAGCTTAGGAGCGGGAGCGTCTTACGAGCAGTACTTC. Translating it yields CASSLGAGASYEQYF.